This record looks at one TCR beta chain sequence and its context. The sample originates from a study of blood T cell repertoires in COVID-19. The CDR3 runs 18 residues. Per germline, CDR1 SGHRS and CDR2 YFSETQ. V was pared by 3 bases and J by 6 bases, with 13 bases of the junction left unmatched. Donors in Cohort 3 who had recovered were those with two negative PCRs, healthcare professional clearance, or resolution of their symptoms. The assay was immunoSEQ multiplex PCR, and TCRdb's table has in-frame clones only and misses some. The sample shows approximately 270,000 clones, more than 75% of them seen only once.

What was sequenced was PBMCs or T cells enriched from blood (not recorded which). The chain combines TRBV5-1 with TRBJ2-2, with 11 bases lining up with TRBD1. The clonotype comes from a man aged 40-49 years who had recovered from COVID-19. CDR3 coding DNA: TGCGCCAGCAGCTGGACAGGGGGCGTCTCGGGTGGCGCCGGGGAGCTGTTTTTT. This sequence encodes CASSWTGGVSGGAGELFF.